This T cell receptor beta chain was sequenced for a study of type 1 and type 2 diabetes patients. Donors had no other autoimmune disease or infection in four weeks. PCR was run on genomic DNA. Multiplex PCR with 30 forward and 13 reverse primers amplified the TCR beta CDR3. One entry per CDR3 protein results from TCRdb running MiXCR on the multiplex PCR reads. The sample holds 250,000 or so distinct CDR3 sequences, more than 45% seen once. CDR3 size: 15 residues. In germline, CDR1 is GTSNPN, CDR2 SVGIG (reference sequence). Trimming took 8 bases from V and 0 from J; bases not matched to a gene: 9. This clonotype was recorded many times.

Specimen: peripheral blood mononuclear cells (PBMCs). The TCR sequence derives from a man between 18 and 35 years old with type 2 diabetes. The rearrangement joins TRBV30 to TRBJ2-5, with TRBD2 matching over 10 bases. CDR3 DNA: TGTGCCGGAGGAACAGCGGGAGGGAACCAAGAGACCCAGTACTTC. Protein product: CAGGTAGGNQETQYF.